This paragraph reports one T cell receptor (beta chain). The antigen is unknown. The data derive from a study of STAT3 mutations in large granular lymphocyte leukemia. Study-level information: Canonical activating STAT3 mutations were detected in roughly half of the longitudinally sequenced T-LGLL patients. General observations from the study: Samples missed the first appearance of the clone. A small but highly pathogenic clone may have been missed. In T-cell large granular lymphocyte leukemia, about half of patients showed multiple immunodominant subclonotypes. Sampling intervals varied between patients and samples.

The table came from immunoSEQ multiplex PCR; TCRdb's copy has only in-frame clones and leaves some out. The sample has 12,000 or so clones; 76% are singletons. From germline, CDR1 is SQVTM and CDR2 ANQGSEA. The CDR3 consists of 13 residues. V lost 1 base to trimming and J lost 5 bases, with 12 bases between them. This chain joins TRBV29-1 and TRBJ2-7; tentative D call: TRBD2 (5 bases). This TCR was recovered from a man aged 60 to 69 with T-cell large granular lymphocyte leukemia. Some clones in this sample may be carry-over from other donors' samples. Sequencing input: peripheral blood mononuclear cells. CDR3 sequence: CSVEAGNKNEQYF. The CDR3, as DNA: TGCAGCGTTGAAGCCGGGAATAAGAACGAGCAGTACTTC.